What follows are 20 T cell receptor beta chains derived from one specimen sequenced in a study of response to subunit inactivated influenza vaccine. MiXCR was run by TCRdb on the RT-PCR reads, yielding one entry per CDR3 protein. The sample holds about 830,000 distinct CDR3 sequences, roughly 18% seen once. The sample consisted of PBMCs from blood, taken less than 6 days after vaccination. These receptors were collected from a man between 45 and 60 years old who received an inactivated influenza vaccine.

This clonotype was detected many times. The chain joins TRBV6-1 to TRBJ2-2; a weak D match, TRBD1 (7 bases). Looked up from germline, CDR1 is MNHNS and CDR2 is SASEGT. The CDR3 covers 15 residues. In nucleotides, the CDR3 is TGTGCGATCTCATCAGGGGGGTTGGGCACCGGGGAGCTGTTTTTT. This gives the protein CAISSGGLGTGELFF.

The chain couples TRBV4-3 to TRBJ2-1; 10 nucleotides align to TRBD1. The ends lost 2 bases at V and 7 bases at J; junction bases unmatched: 11. The CDR3 runs 17 residues. Germline V gene sequence: CDR1 LGHNA, CDR2 YSLEER. The CDR3 region is CASSQFYTGTGVNEQFF. CDR3 DNA sequence: TGCGCCAGCAGCCAATTTTATACCGGGACAGGGGTTAATGAGCAGTTCTTC.

This clonotype was recorded many times. The V call is TRBV6-1, the J call TRBJ1-1; D is unresolved. V lost 1 base and J 11 bases, leaving 14 bases between the germline ends. CDR3 length: 13 residues. Germline V gene lookup returns CDR1 MNHNS and CDR2 SASEGT. The CDR3 nucleotides read TGTGCCAGCAGTGAAGTGACATCCACTAGGGCTTTCTTT. Translated: CASSEVTSTRAFF.

At least ten counts were recorded for this clonotype. V gene TRBV27 combines with J gene TRBJ2-1; D unresolved. CDR3 length: 13 amino acids. Looked up from germline, CDR1 is MNHEY and CDR2 is SMNVEV (reference sequence). V was pared by 0 bases and J by 6 bases, with 6 bases between. CDR3 protein: CASSLSSSNEQFF. The DNA for the CDR3 is TGTGCCAGCAGTTTATCCTCCAGCAATGAGCAGTTCTTC.

The V and J genes are TRBV12-3 or TRBV12-4 and TRBJ1-5; no reliable D call. The V end was cut by 8 bases, the J end by 4 bases, with 15 bases between. The CDR3 is 14 residues long. The CDR3 reads CASAFRRGNQPQHF. The CDR3 coding sequence is TGTGCCAGCGCCTTCCGGCGGGGAAATCAGCCCCAGCATTTT.

V is TRBV7-8 and J is TRBJ2-2; 14 positions match TRBD2. The CDR3 runs to 18 residues. V lost 5 bases to trimming and J lost 6 bases; unmatched junction nucleotides: 11. The germline V gene has CDR1 SGHVS and CDR2 FQNEAQ. The CDR3 reads CASSTRLAGGPRAGELFF. CDR3 sequence (DNA): TGTGCCAGCAGCACTAGACTAGCGGGAGGGCCGAGAGCCGGGGAGCTGTTTTTT.

V is TRBV15 and J is TRBJ2-5; possible D gene TRBD2, 6 bases. V lost 4 bases and J 5 bases, leaving 14 bases between the germline ends. The CDR3 is 14 residues long. Germline CDR1 reads LNHNV; CDR2 reads YYDKDF (reference sequence). The DNA of the CDR3 is TGTGCCACCAGCACCCTCGGCGGGGTTGAGACCCAGTACTTC. Translation: CATSTLGGVETQYF.

V usage is TRBV6-2 or TRBV6-3 and J usage is TRBJ2-1; 12 bases agree with TRBD1. This CDR3 is built from 15 residues. After removal of 5 bases from V and 7 bases from J, the junction contained 6 bases not matched to a gene. CDR1 and CDR2 from the germline V gene are MNHEY and SVGEGT. Here the CDR3 reads CASSSRDRGRNEQFF. In nucleotides, the CDR3 is TGTGCCAGCAGTAGCCGGGACAGGGGGCGAAATGAGCAGTTCTTC.

The V gene is TRBV24-1, the J gene TRBJ2-1; 7 bases line up with TRBD1. The trim removed 4 bases at V and 3 bases at J, leaving 14 bases unmatched. Germline values: CDR1 KGHDR, CDR2 SFDVKD. The CDR3 is 18 amino acids. In DNA, the CDR3 is TGTGCCACCAGTGACCCAGAAACCGGGACAGAAGACTACAATGAGCAGTTCTTC. Translating gives CATSDPETGTEDYNEQFF.

The genes are TRBV2 and TRBJ2-2, with D unresolved. CDR3 length: 15 residues. V dropped 6 bases and J dropped 2 bases, with 13 bases sitting between them. Germline V lookup: CDR1 SNHLY, CDR2 FYNNEI. CDR3 sequence: CASSSETANTGELFF. For the CDR3, the DNA is TGTGCCAGCAGCTCGGAAACAGCCAACACCGGGGAGCTGTTTTTT.

This clonotype has more than one count but fewer than ten. The chain is built from TRBV10-2 and TRBJ1-1; tentatively, D is TRBD1 (6 bases). Per the germline V gene, CDR1 is WSHSY and CDR2 is SAAADI. Trimming shortened V by 3 bases and J by 0 bases, and 8 bases separated the two germline ends. The CDR3 sequence is 14 residues long. The CDR3 DNA follows: TGCGCCAGCAGTGAACAGGGCATGAACACTGAAGCTTTCTTT. Its protein is CASSEQGMNTEAFF.

V gene TRBV3-1 combines with J gene TRBJ1-1; D perhaps matches TRBD1 (6 bases). The CDR3 runs 13 residues. CDR1 and CDR2 from the germline V gene are LGHDT and YNNKEL (reference sequence). Trimming cost V 7 bases and J 4 bases, with 13 bases left between them. The CDR3 DNA reads as TGTGCCAGCACCCAGGGGATTGGCACTGAAGCTTTCTTT. This encodes CASTQGIGTEAFF. Full variable domain (remainder filled in from reference TRBV3-1 and TRBJ1-1): DTAVSQTPKYLVTQMGNDKSIKCEQNLGHDTMYWYKQDSKKFLKIMFSYNNKELIINETVPNRFSPKSPDKAHLNLHINSLELGDSAVYFCASTQGIGTEAFFGQGTRLTVV.

This clonotype was recorded a few times. Here the CDR3 DNA reads TGCAGTGCTGAGGGGACAGCCTCCTACGAGCAGTACTTC. Amino acid sequence: CSAEGTASYEQYF. V usage is TRBV20-1 and J usage is TRBJ2-7; 7 nucleotides align to TRBD1. The CDR3 covers 13 residues. CDR1 and CDR2 (germline): DFQATT, SNEGSKA (reference sequence). Losses at the gene ends were 5 bases for V and 0 bases for J; bases not matched to a gene: 4.

V usage is TRBV4-3 and J usage is TRBJ2-7, with 9 bases fitting TRBD1. This CDR3 has 15 amino acids. CDR1 LGHNA and CDR2 YSLEER come from the germline V gene. V was pared by 2 bases and J by 4 bases, with 6 bases of the junction left unmatched. DNA of the CDR3: TGCGCCAGCAGCCAAACCGGGACAGGGAGATACGAGCAGTACTTC. Protein: CASSQTGTGRYEQYF.

The J gene is TRBJ1-1, the V gene TRBV20-1; possible D gene TRBD1, 5 bases. Between the trimmed V and J ends, which lost 6 bases and 4 bases, there was a span of 15 bases. Per germline, CDR1 DFQATT and CDR2 SNEGSKA (reference sequence). CDR3 size: 13 residues. CDR3 coding DNA: TGCAGTGCCCCCGGGGCTGTGGGCACTGAAGCTTTCTTT. This translates into CSAPGAVGTEAFF.

This clonotype was seen a handful of times. The chain is built from TRBV6-2 or TRBV6-3 and TRBJ2-5; no firm D call. V lost 6 bases and J lost 5, with 13 bases in between. CDR1 and CDR2 from the germline V gene are MNHEY and SVGEGT. This CDR3 region has 13 residues. The CDR3 nucleotides are TGTGCCAGCAGCCTGAGCTTTTACGAGACCCAGTACTTC. Translated: CASSLSFYETQYF.

The V call is TRBV18, the J call TRBJ2-7; D gene uncertain. Trimming left V 1 base short and J 2 bases short, with 9 bases between. CDR1 is KGHSH and CDR2 is LQKENI in the germline V gene. The CDR3 consists of 14 residues. CDR3 in amino acids: CASSPLAQPYEQYF. CDR3 nucleotides: TGTGCCAGCTCACCACTCGCTCAACCCTACGAGCAGTACTTC. Drawing the rest from reference TRBV18 and TRBJ2-7, the complete variable domain is NAGVMQNPRHLVRRRGQEARLRCSPMKGHSHVYWYRQLPEEGLKFMVYLQKENIIDESGMPKERFSAEFPKEGPSILRIQQVVRGDSAAYFCASSPLAQPYEQYFGPGTRLTVT.

This clonotype came up many times. The chain links TRBV6-5 to TRBJ2-5; D perhaps matches TRBD2 (5 bases). The CDR3 runs to 12 residues. CDR1 MNHEY and CDR2 SVGAGI come from the germline V gene. The germline V and J ends were trimmed by 4 bases and 4 bases, with 7 bases remaining between them. In DNA form, the CDR3 reads TGTGCCAGCAGTTCTAGCTTAGAGACCCAGTACTTC. Residues: CASSSSLETQYF.

The chain has TRBV3-1 and TRBJ2-1; the match to TRBD2 covers 11 bases. The trim removed 2 bases at V and 4 bases at J, leaving 4 bases unmatched. CDR3 length equals 16 residues. The germline gives CDR1 LGHDT, CDR2 YNNKEL (reference sequence). The CDR3 nucleotides are TGTGCCAGCAGCCAAAGGACTAGCGGGTATTACAATGAGCAGTTCTTC. Amino acid sequence: CASSQRTSGYYNEQFF.

CDR3 DNA sequence: TGTGCCAGCAGCGTAAGGGGGGGTAACGTAGAGACCCAGTACTTC. Its protein product is CASSVRGGNVETQYF. J is TRBJ2-5 and V is TRBV9, with D perhaps matching TRBD2 (7 bases). V shed 1 base and J shed 4 bases, with 14 bases lying between them. The length of the CDR3 is 15 residues. CDR1 SGDLS and CDR2 YYNGEE come from the germline V gene. Variable domain in full (rest from reference TRBV9 and TRBJ2-5): DSGVTQTPKHLITATGQRVTLRCSPRSGDLSVYWYQQSLDQGLQFLIQYYNGEERAKGNILERFSAQQFPDLHSELNLSSLELGDSALYFCASSVRGGNVETQYFGPGTRLLVL.